Each of the 7 T cell receptor beta chains below was sequenced from the same sample in a study of T cell responses to AZD1222 COVID-19 vaccine. The table came from immunoSEQ multiplex PCR; TCRdb's copy has only in-frame clones and leaves some out. The repertoire consists of 110,000 or so clones, with roughly 87% occurring once and the leading ten covering 5%. The starting material was peripheral blood, obtained on day 0 of AZD1222 vaccination. These receptors originate from an adult in good health.

V usage is TRBV19 and J usage is TRBJ1-3; 9 bases line up with TRBD1. Trimming at V came to 11 bases and at J to 2 bases, leaving 7 bases not matched to a gene. This CDR3 is 14 amino acids long. In germline, CDR1 is LNHDA, CDR2 SQIVND (reference sequence). Written as DNA, the CDR3 is TGTGCCGCATCCCGGGACAGGGCTGGAAACACCATATATTTT. Amino acid sequence: CAASRDRAGNTIYF.

The chain joins TRBV7-2 to TRBJ2-1; TRBD2 is a possible D gene (6 bases). Germline V gene lookup returns CDR1 SGHTA and CDR2 FQGNSA. Trimming cost V 0 bases and J 2 bases, with 11 bases left between them. The CDR3 consists of 16 residues. The CDR3 here is CASSLATSAAYNEQFF. DNA of the CDR3: TGTGCCAGCAGCTTAGCGACTAGTGCCGCCTACAATGAGCAGTTCTTC.

This chain links TRBV5-1 with TRBJ2-4; D perhaps matches TRBD1 (6 bases). The length of the CDR3 is 16 residues. Germline CDR1 reads SGHRS; CDR2 reads YFSETQ. The V and J ends lost 3 bases and 5 bases respectively, with 18 bases between them. CDR3 bases: TGCGCCAGCAGCTCTCCAGGACAGCGATCTCAAAACATTCAGTACTTC. Translated, it gives CASSSPGQRSQNIQYF.

This rearrangement joins TRBV3-1 (or the pseudogene TRBV3-2) to TRBJ1-2; D remains ambiguous. CDR3 size: 14 residues. Trimming cost V 1 base and J 11 bases, with 17 bases left between them. The germline CDR1 and CDR2 sequences are LGHDT and YNNKEL (reference sequence). This CDR3 reads CASSQVDGVMRYTF. The DNA for the CDR3 is TGTGCCAGCAGCCAAGTTGATGGGGTGATGAGGTACACCTTC.

The genes are TRBV4-1 and TRBJ1-2; TRBD1 matches 7 bases. The V gene's germline CDR1 is MGHRA and CDR2 YSYEKL. J lost 7 bases, V lost 0 bases, and 11 bases had no gene match. The CDR3 runs to 16 residues. The DNA of the CDR3 is TGCGCCAGCAGCCAAGATGGAGACAGGGTTTCGGGTGGCTACACCTTC. Its protein product is CASSQDGDRVSGGYTF.

The V call is TRBV5-1, the J call TRBJ2-7, with 7 positions matching TRBD1. Germline assignment: CDR1 SGHRS and CDR2 YFSETQ. With 4 bases clipped from V and 2 bases from J, the junction kept 6 bases outside the gene matches. The CDR3 runs 14 residues. CDR3 sequence: CASSRTGAAYEQYF. CDR3 DNA: TGCGCCAGCAGCCGTACAGGGGCAGCCTACGAGCAGTACTTC.

The V call is TRBV6-5, the J call TRBJ2-1, with 7 bases aligning to TRBD1. V trimming: 6 bases; J trimming: 5 bases; junction bases outside the gene matches: 7. Germline V gene data show CDR1 as MNHEY and CDR2 as SVGAGI. CDR3 size: 14 residues. The CDR3 protein is CASSLFTGDNEQFF. The CDR3 nucleotides read TGTGCCAGCAGCCTATTTACAGGGGACAATGAGCAGTTCTTC.